Shown below are 3 T cell receptor delta chains from a single sample sequenced in a study of Vδ1+ human thymocytes. Regarding the study as a whole: Highly polyclonal TRG and TRD repertoires with Gaussian CDR3 length distributions appeared in thymus.

Extracted RNA was reverse transcribed into cDNA. CDR3 amplicons came from multiplex PCR with pooled V-gene forward and constant-region reverse primers. TCRdb made new clone calls on the multiplex PCR reads using CATT. The data hold roughly 55,000 delta-chain clones, with more than 15% observed a single time. These receptors lack a known antigen. Material for sequencing was Vdelta1+ gamma-delta thymocytes from the thymus. Subset in this sample: FACS-sorted CD3+ TCRalphabeta- TCRVdelta1+ TCRVdelta2- thymocytes. These receptors were collected from a boy in the first two years of life who had congenital heart surgery.

This clone was recorded a few times. This chain connects TRDV1 to TRDJ1; D gene ambiguous. Trimming stripped 2 bases from V and 5 bases from J, with 18 bases between. In germline, CDR1 is TSWWSYY, CDR2 QGS. The CDR3 loop spans 16 amino acids. The CDR3 protein is CALGEWLGALADKLIF. The DNA for the CDR3 is TGTGCTCTTGGGGAATGGCTAGGTGCCCTTGCTGATAAACTCATCTTT.

This clone has only a few counts. V is TRDV1 and J is TRDJ1; 12 nucleotides agree with TRDD3. With V trimmed by 4 bases and J by 3 bases, 21 bases remained unmatched. The CDR3 spans 21 residues. From germline, CDR1 is TSWWSYY and CDR2 QGS. The CDR3, as DNA: TGTGCTCTTGGGGGGCCAATACCCAAAGACTGGGGGATACACTGCTCCGATAAACTCATCTTT. Protein sequence: CALGGPIPKDWGIHCSDKLIF.

This clone has just a few counts. This rearrangement joins TRDV1 to TRDJ1, with TRDD3 matching 7 bases. Germline lookup yields CDR1 TSWWSYY and CDR2 QGS. V was clipped by 4 bases and J by 7 bases; unmatched bases: 12. This CDR3 contains 15 residues. The CDR3 region is CALGARGGGESKLIF. As DNA, the CDR3 is TGTGCTCTTGGGGCAAGAGGTGGGGGAGAGAGTAAACTCATCTTT.